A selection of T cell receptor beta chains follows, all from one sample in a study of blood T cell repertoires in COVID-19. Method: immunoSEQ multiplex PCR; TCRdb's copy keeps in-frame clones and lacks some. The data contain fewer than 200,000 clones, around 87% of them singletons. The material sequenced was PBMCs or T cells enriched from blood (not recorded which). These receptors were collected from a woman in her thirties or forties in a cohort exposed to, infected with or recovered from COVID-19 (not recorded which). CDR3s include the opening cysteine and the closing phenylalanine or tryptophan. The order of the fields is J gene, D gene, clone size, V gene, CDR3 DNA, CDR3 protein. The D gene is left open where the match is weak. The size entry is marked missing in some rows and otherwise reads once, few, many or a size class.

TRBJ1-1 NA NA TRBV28 TGTGCCAGCAGTTTAGGGCAGGCTAACACTGAAGCTTTCTTT CASSLGQANTEAFF
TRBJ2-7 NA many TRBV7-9 TGTGCCAGCAGCCGATTTTTCGGCGGGGTGACCTCCTACGAGCAGTACTTC CASSRFFGGVTSYEQYF
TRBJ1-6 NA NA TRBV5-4 TGTGCCAGCAGCCATACAGGGTGGTATTACTATAATTCACCCCTCCACTTT CASSHTGWYYYNSPLHF
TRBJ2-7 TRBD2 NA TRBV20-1 TGCAGTGCTAGTCCGGGACTAGCGGCCTCCTACGAGCAGTACTTC CSASPGLAASYEQYF
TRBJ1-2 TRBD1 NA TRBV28 TGTGCCAGCAGTTTCCCCTCAGGGGGAGATGACTATGGCTACACCTTC CASSFPSGGDDYGYTF
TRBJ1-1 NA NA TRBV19 TGTGCCAGTATTGAGTTGGGAGGGAACACTGAAGCTTTCTTT CASIELGGNTEAFF
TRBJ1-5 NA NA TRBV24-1 TGTGCCACCAGTCTCGGAGGAGTTAGCAATCAGCCCCAGCATTTT CATSLGGVSNQPQHF
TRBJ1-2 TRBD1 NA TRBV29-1 TGCAGCATTAGAGGGACAGGGGATTCTAACTATGGCTACACCTTC CSIRGTGDSNYGYTF
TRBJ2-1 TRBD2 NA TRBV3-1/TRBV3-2 TGTGCCAGCAGACCAACGACTAGCGGGTTCAATGAGCAGTTCTTC CASRPTTSGFNEQFF
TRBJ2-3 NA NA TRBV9 TGTGCCAGCAGACGGGGGAGCACAGATACGCAGTATTTT CASRRGSTDTQYF
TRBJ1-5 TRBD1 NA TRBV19 TGTGCCAGTAGTATCGGACAGGGGGCCGGTCAGCCCCAGCATTTT CASSIGQGAGQPQHF
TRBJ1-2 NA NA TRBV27 TGTGCCAGCAGTTCCCTGCTTCCGACAGGCGGATATGGCTACACCTTC CASSSLLPTGGYGYTF
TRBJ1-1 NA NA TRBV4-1 TGCGCCAGCAGCCACCGAGACACTGAAGCTTTCTTT CASSHRDTEAFF
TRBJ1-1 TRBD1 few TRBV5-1 TGCGCCAGCAGCCCGTCCAGGGGGAGCACTGAAGCTTTCTTT CASSPSRGSTEAFF